These 2 T cell receptor beta chains were all obtained from the same sample, sequenced in a study of naive and memory T cell subsets. An equimolar mix of two oligonucleotides served as the beta constant-region primer for TRBC1 and TRBC2. TCRdb reprocessed the UMI-ligation and nested PCR reads with MiXCR, giving one entry per CDR3 protein. The sample consists of about 35,000 distinct CDR3 sequences, less than 15% of them appearing once. The sample consisted of effector memory CD4+ T cells from blood. Subset reported: effector memory, CD45RA- CD27-. These receptor sequences come from a human donor in good health.

The V and J genes are TRBV4-1 and TRBJ1-2; no firm D call. The CDR3 has 14 residues. CDR1 is MGHRA, CDR2 YSYEKL, per germline. V lost 1 base and J lost 13, with 19 bases in between. The CDR3 region is CASSQGSDGRMGTF. Here the CDR3 DNA reads TGCGCCAGCAGCCAAGGGTCGGACGGACGGATGGGCACCTTC.

In its sample, this clonotype was seen a few times. The V gene is TRBV7-2, the J gene TRBJ1-4, with D perhaps matching TRBD1 (5 bases). The V end lost 3 bases, the J end lost 7 bases, and 9 bases lay between the germline ends. Germline assignment: CDR1 SGHTA and CDR2 FQGNSA. This CDR3 region has 13 residues. CDR3 in amino acids: CASSLGGSEKLFF. The CDR3 DNA reads as TGTGCCAGCAGCTTGGGGGGGAGTGAAAAACTGTTTTTT.